Listed below are T cell receptor beta chains from one sample, sequenced in a study of T-cell memory formation after mild COVID-19. TCRdb called the 5' RACE reads again in MiXCR, with one record for every CDR3 protein. This sample carries 85,000 to 120,000 distinct CDR3 sequences, 17% of them seen once, and the ten largest clones take 25% to 30%. The sequencing input was PBMCs or a T cell subset sorted from them (not recorded which). These receptors all stem from an adult woman who had mild COVID-19 (a few samples of this study predate the infection). Cell type and time point are not known. Both conserved end residues are trimmed from each CDR3.

j_call v_call cdr3_aa
TRBJ2-7 TRBV6-5 ASSYSGQGKNEQY
TRBJ2-1 TRBV7-7 ASSPNTGNEQF
TRBJ2-5 TRBV24-1 ATSEQGMKTQY
TRBJ2-7 TRBV7-9 ASSGIPAPMDEQY
TRBJ2-3 TRBV6-5 ASSPTLAGSTDTQY
TRBJ1-1 TRBV13 ASSIGRGYTEAF
TRBJ2-5 TRBV9 ASSGGREETQY
TRBJ1-3 TRBV6-1 ASSEAPSSGNTIY
TRBJ2-7 TRBV12-3/TRBV12-4 ASSLPQGRHYEQY
TRBJ2-5 TRBV4-1 ASSQATSGGKTQY
TRBJ1-1 TRBV7-8 ASSLAGTGVGTEAF
TRBJ1-2 TRBV7-9 ASSLVEGAENGYT
TRBJ2-7 TRBV5-5 ASSYRDGAYEQY
TRBJ2-7 TRBV5-1 ASSLEPGASYEQY
TRBJ1-2 TRBV14 ASSQTAYYGYT
TRBJ2-7 TRBV5-8 ASSITYASYEQY
TRBJ2-5 TRBV5-6 ASSSTAIQETQY
TRBJ2-3 TRBV24-1 ATSEGAPSTDTQY
TRBJ2-1 TRBV6-4 ASSDSGQGLSEQF
TRBJ1-1 TRBV12-3/TRBV12-4 ASKVFQGSAEAF
TRBJ2-7 TRBV7-2 ASSSWLGVEQY
TRBJ1-1 TRBV7-9 ASTLGPGSMNTEAF
TRBJ1-1 TRBV30 AWNTQWMNTEAF
TRBJ2-2 TRBV5-1 ASTRHENTGELF
TRBJ2-2 TRBV5-1 ASSFGILRSGELF
TRBJ1-1 TRBV2 ASRATWTGNTEAF
TRBJ1-1 TRBV12-3/TRBV12-4 ASSPPGWYKNTEAF
TRBJ2-7 TRBV6-5 ASSYQAADYEQY
TRBJ2-1 TRBV12-3/TRBV12-4 ASRLAGGYNEQF
TRBJ2-7 TRBV7-9 ASSSGTSGRGEQY
TRBJ1-1 TRBV7-3 ASSLSAGWTEAF
TRBJ2-7 TRBV10-3 ATLGSGGELYEQY
TRBJ2-5 TRBV4-1 ASSRVGQETQY
TRBJ2-7 TRBV4-2 ASSQNLEQY
TRBJ1-1 TRBV4-1 ASSQTPGSRTEAF
TRBJ2-1 TRBV6-5 ASSYSAGGLYNEQF
TRBJ2-7 TRBV29-1 SVAPGQGAEQY
TRBJ2-7 TRBV7-2 ASSSSGHSYEQY
TRBJ1-1 TRBV6-5 ASSYLDTYTEAF
TRBJ2-2 TRBV6-6 ASSPPGELF
TRBJ2-7 TRBV29-1 SAGGDRYEQY
TRBJ1-1 TRBV7-2 ASSSHHSSNTEAF
TRBJ2-2 TRBV4-1 ASSQVLSGDYTGELF
TRBJ2-7 TRBV5-1 ASSLVGVSSYEQY
TRBJ2-7 TRBV20-1 SAREIVQRSTYEQY